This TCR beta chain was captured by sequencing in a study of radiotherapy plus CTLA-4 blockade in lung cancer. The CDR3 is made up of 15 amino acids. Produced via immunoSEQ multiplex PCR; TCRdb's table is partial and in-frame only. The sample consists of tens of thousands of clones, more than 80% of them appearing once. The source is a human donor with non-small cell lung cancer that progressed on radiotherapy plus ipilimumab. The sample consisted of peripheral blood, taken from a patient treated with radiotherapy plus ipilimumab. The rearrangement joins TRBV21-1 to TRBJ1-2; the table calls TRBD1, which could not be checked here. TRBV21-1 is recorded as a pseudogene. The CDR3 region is CASSKNPTGQNGYTF. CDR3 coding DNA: TGTGCCAGCAGCAAAAATCCTACAGGGCAGAATGGCTACACCTTC.